The 19 T cell receptor beta chains in this list originate from one sample, sequenced in a study of blood T cell repertoires in COVID-19. The method was immunoSEQ multiplex PCR; TCRdb's version includes in-frame clones alone and lacks a portion of them. The sample has 150,000 or so clones; roughly four fifths are singletons. The sample taken for sequencing was peripheral blood. All receptors derive from a human donor with acute or convalescent COVID-19. The donor label of this sample is uncertain.

The rearrangement uses TRBV5-5 and TRBJ1-2, with 9 bases fitting TRBD1. The ends lost 4 bases at V and 2 bases at J; junction bases unmatched: 6. Germline V CDR1 and CDR2: SGHKS, YYEKEE (reference sequence). The CDR3 is 15 amino acids. CDR3 sequence (DNA): TGTGCCAGCAGCCAGGGACAGGGTGAGAACTATGGCTACACCTTC. This gives the protein CASSQGQGENYGYTF.

The chain's CDR3 is CASSEASGYGTSSTGVEQYF. CDR3 nucleotides: TGTGCCAGCAGTGAAGCATCGGGGTACGGGACTTCCAGCACGGGGGTTGAGCAGTACTTC. The rearrangement links TRBV6-1 to TRBJ2-7; possibly TRBD2 for D (6 bases). The germline V gene has CDR1 MNHNS and CDR2 SASEGT. Trimming stripped 0 bases from V and 7 bases from J, with 31 bases between. The CDR3 has 20 amino acids.

The chain couples TRBV3-1 (or the pseudogene TRBV3-2) to TRBJ1-3; 8 bases are shared with TRBD1. V lost 3 bases, J lost 2 bases, and 6 bases stayed unmatched. The CDR3 is made up of 16 amino acids. CDR1 is LGHDT and CDR2 is YNNKEL in the germline V gene (reference sequence). CDR3 loop: CASSHARTGTGNTIYF. For the CDR3, the DNA is TGTGCCAGCAGCCACGCCCGGACAGGGACTGGAAACACCATATATTTT.

This clone was recorded only once. The rearrangement joins TRBV21-1 to TRBJ2-1; the table's D call, TRBD1, was not checked against the DNA. TRBV21-1 is designated a pseudogene. The CDR3 has 16 residues. The chain's CDR3 is CASSKEDRGSYNEQFF. The CDR3, as DNA: TGTGCCAGCAGCAAGGAGGACAGGGGGTCCTACAATGAGCAGTTCTTC.

The genes are TRBV7-2 and TRBJ2-1; a possible D gene is TRBD1 (6 bases). This CDR3 has 16 amino acids. V lost 1 base, J lost 4 bases, and 14 bases lay in between. Germline CDR1 and CDR2: SGHTA and FQGNSA. CDR3 coding DNA: TGTGCCAGCAGCTTAGTAATAGGGGGACCTTACAATGAGCAGTTCTTC. This codes for CASSLVIGGPYNEQFF. Full variable domain (remainder filled in from reference TRBV7-2 and TRBJ2-1): GAGVSQSPSNKVTEKGKDVELRCDPISGHTALYWYRQSLGQGLEFLIYFQGNSAPDKSGLPSDRFSAERTGGSVSTLTIQRTQQEDSAVYLCASSLVIGGPYNEQFFGPGTRLTVL.

The rearrangement links TRBV5-6 to TRBJ2-2; 8 bases agree with TRBD2. Trimming at V came to 1 base and at J to 7 bases, leaving 12 bases not matched to a gene. Germline assignment: CDR1 SGHDT and CDR2 YYEEEE. The CDR3 sequence is 17 residues long. In DNA form, the CDR3 reads TGTGCCAGCAGCTTGTTGGGACTAGAAGCAGTTGGCGGGGAGCTGTTTTTT. This translates into CASSLLGLEAVGGELFF.

The gene calls are TRBV5-4 and TRBJ2-3, with 7 bases fitting TRBD2. CDR1 and CDR2 from the germline V gene are SGHNT and YYREEE (reference sequence). Trimming removed 4 bases from V and 1 base from J; junction bases left unmatched: 6. The CDR3 totals 15 residues. Here the CDR3 DNA reads TGTGCCAGCAGCCCGCGGGGGAAAGGCACAGATACGCAGTATTTT. It codes for CASSPRGKGTDTQYF.

The chain has TRBV12-2 and TRBJ1-1. TRBV12-2 is described as a pseudogene. The CDR3 length is 11 residues. The CDR3 DNA is TGTGCAAGTCGCTTGGGAGGTGAAGCTTTCTTT. It encodes CASRLGGEAFF.

The genes are TRBV5-6 and TRBJ2-5, with TRBD2 matching 15 bases. The CDR3 contains 16 residues. Per germline, CDR1 SGHDT and CDR2 YYEEEE. The trim removed 3 bases at V and 6 bases at J, leaving 6 bases unmatched. In DNA, the CDR3 is TGTGCCAGCAGCTCCCGGACTAGCGGGGGGGGAAAGACCCAGTACTTC. It codes for CASSSRTSGGGKTQYF.

J is TRBJ2-7 and V is TRBV6-6; 7 bases fit TRBD1. The junction had 8 bases not matched to a gene; V was cut back by 6 bases and J by 0 bases. The V gene's germline CDR1 is MNHNY and CDR2 SVGAGI (reference sequence). This CDR3 region has 15 residues. Written as DNA, the CDR3 is TGTGCCAGCAGAAGGACCGGGACAGCCTCCTACGAGCAGTACTTC. Residues: CASRRTGTASYEQYF.

The chain joins TRBV19 to TRBJ1-5; D is ambiguous. CDR1 and CDR2 (germline): LNHDA, SQIVND (reference sequence). Trimming removed 3 bases at V and 4 bases at J, with 10 bases between. The CDR3 sequence is 14 residues long. The CDR3 is CASSMSGGNQPQHF. The CDR3 DNA is TGTGCCAGTAGTATGAGTGGTGGTAATCAGCCCCAGCATTTT.

Concerning this clone: The same CDR3 is also encoded by other DNA sequences in this sample. The V call is TRBV5-1, the J call TRBJ1-1; possibly TRBD1 for D (6 bases). The CDR3 sequence is 13 residues long. Germline V gene data show CDR1 as SGHRS and CDR2 as YFSETQ. V gave up 2 bases and J gave up 3 bases, with 8 bases separating them. The CDR3 loop is CASSLGGDTEAFF. The DNA of the CDR3 is TGCGCCAGCAGCTTAGGGGGTGACACTGAAGCTTTCTTT.

V usage is TRBV12-3 or TRBV12-4 and J usage is TRBJ2-2; D might be TRBD1 (6 bases). The CDR3 length is 13 residues. With 11 bases removed from V and 4 bases from J, the gap between germline ends came to 14 bases. The DNA for the CDR3 is TGTGCCTTCTCTGACAGGCGCACCGGGGAGCTGTTTTTT. Translation gives CAFSDRRTGELFF.

This clone was seen more than once but under ten times. This sequence joins TRBV7-2 and TRBJ1-2; D gene uncertain. Trimming cost V 4 bases and J 10 bases, with 10 bases left between them. The CDR3 has 11 amino acids. Germline loops: CDR1 SGHTA, CDR2 FQGNSA. The CDR3: CASSSTQVYTF. The CDR3 DNA reads TGTGCCAGCAGCTCAACTCAGGTCTACACCTTC.

The chain employs TRBV5-6 and TRBJ2-4; D is undetermined. V was pared by 6 bases and J by 1 base, with 17 bases between. The germline gives CDR1 SGHDT, CDR2 YYEEEE. The CDR3 spans 16 residues. CDR3 amino acids: CASIRLGSVAKNIQYF. CDR3 in DNA: TGTGCCAGCATCCGGCTCGGAAGCGTGGCCAAAAACATTCAGTACTTC.

V gene TRBV9 combines with J gene TRBJ1-6; a weak D match, TRBD1 (5 bases). The CDR3 extends over 15 amino acids. Trimming pared 3 bases from V and 2 bases from J, leaving 9 bases between. Germline CDR1 reads SGDLS; CDR2 reads YYNGEE. CDR3 DNA: TGTGCCAGCAGCGCCCAACAGGCCTATAATTCACCCCTCCACTTT. Encoded protein: CASSAQQAYNSPLHF.

CDR3 amino acids: CASSGDSNQPQHF. CDR3 in DNA: TGTGCCAGCAGTGGAGACAGCAATCAGCCCCAGCATTTT. The rearrangement joins TRBV7-9 to TRBJ1-5, with unresolved D. The V and J ends lost 6 bases and 1 base respectively, with 7 bases between them. CDR1 and CDR2 from the germline V gene are SEHNR and FQNEAQ (reference sequence). The CDR3 sequence is 13 residues long.

This clone was detected a few times. This chain connects TRBV6-2 or TRBV6-3 to TRBJ2-5, with 10 bases that match TRBD1. The V gene's germline CDR1 is MNHEY and CDR2 SVGEGT. The V segment lost 4 bases and the J segment 5 bases; nucleotides outside the gene matches: 4. This CDR3 has 14 residues. The CDR3 coding sequence is TGTGCCAGCAGTTCCCCGACAGGGGGCGAGACCCAGTACTTC. Translated, it gives CASSSPTGGETQYF.

The chain employs TRBV2 and TRBJ1-6, with unresolved D. CDR3 length: 16 residues. Germline CDR1 reads SNHLY; CDR2 reads FYNNEI. Trimming left V 4 bases short and J 0 bases short, with 10 bases between. The CDR3 sequence is CASSVGGLSYNSPLHF. The CDR3 nucleotides are TGTGCCAGCAGTGTAGGCGGACTCTCCTATAATTCACCCCTCCACTTT.